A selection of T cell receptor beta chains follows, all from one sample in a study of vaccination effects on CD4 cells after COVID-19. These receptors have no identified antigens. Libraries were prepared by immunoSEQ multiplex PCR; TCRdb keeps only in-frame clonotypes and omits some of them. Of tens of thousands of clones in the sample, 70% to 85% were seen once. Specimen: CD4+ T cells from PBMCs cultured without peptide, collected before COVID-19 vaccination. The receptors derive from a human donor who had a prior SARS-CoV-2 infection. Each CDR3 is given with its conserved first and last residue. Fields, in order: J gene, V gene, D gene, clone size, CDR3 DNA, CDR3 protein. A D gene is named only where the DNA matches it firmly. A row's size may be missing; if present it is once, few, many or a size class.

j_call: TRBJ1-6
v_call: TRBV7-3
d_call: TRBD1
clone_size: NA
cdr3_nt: TGTGCCAGCAGCTTACAGGGGGCTTTTAATTCACCCCTCCACTTT
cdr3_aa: CASSLQGAFNSPLHF

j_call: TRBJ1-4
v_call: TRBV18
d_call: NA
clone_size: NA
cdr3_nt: TGTGCCAGCTCAAGGGCGGTTGATGAAAAACTGTTTTTT
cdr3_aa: CASSRAVDEKLFF

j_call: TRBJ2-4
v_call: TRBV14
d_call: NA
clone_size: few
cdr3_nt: TGTGCCAGCAGCCAAGGGCTAGCGAGTGGCATTCAGTACTTC
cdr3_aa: CASSQGLASGIQYF

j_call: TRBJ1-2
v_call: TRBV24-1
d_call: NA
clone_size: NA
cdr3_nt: TGTGCCACCAGTGATGACTATCGGGAAAGGCTCTATGGCTACACCTTC
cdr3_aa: CATSDDYRERLYGYTF

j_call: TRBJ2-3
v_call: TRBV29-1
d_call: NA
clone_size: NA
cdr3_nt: TGCAGCGTTGGACGAAGCACAGATACGCAGTATTTT
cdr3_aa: CSVGRSTDTQYF

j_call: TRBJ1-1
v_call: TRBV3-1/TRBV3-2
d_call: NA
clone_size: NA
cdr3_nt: TGTGCCAGCAGCCGCAGGGTGAACACTGAAGCTTTCTTT
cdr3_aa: CASSRRVNTEAFF

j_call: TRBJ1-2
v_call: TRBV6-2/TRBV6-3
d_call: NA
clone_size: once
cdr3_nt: TGTGCCAGCAGCGCACTGACAGTGACGCTATACTATGGCTACACCTTC
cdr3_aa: CASSALTVTLYYGYTF

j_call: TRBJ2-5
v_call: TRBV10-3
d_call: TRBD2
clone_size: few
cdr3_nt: TGTGCCATCAGTGGTTCGAGCGGGGGGGCCCAAGAGACCCAGTACTTC
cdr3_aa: CAISGSSGGAQETQYF

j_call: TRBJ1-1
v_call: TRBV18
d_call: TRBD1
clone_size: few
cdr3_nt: TGTGCCAGCTCACCGGAACAGGGGGCGTTAATTAAAGCTTTCTTT
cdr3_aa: CASSPEQGALIKAFF

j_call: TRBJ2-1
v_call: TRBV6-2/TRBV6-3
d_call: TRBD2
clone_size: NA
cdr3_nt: TGTGCCAGCAGTTACAGTCCTCTAGCGGGAGGATTGGTCGATGAGCAGTTCTTC
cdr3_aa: CASSYSPLAGGLVDEQFF

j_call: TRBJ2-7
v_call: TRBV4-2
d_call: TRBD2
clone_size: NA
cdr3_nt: TGTGCCAGCAGCCAAGGGCCCCGAAGGACTAGCGGAACCTACGAGCAGTACTTC
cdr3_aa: CASSQGPRRTSGTYEQYF

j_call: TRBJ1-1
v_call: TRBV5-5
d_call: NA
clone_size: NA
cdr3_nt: TGTGCCAGCAGCTTGGTTGTTTCTGAGGGAGACACTGAAGCTTTCTTT
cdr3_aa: CASSLVVSEGDTEAFF

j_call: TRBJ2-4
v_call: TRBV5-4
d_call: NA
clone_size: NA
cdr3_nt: TGTGCCAGCAGAAACGCAGGGGTGGCCAAAAACATTCAGTACTTC
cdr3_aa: CASRNAGVAKNIQYF

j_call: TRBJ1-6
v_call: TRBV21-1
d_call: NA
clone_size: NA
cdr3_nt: TGTGCCAGCAACCGGGTGAAGACAGGGCTTGTCGATTCACCCCTCCACTTT
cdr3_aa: CASNRVKTGLVDSPLHF

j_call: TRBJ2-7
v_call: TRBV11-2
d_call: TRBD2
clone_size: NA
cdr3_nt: TGTGCCAGCCGCCGGACTAGCGGGAGAAGGGCCTACGAGCAGTACTTC
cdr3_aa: CASRRTSGRRAYEQYF

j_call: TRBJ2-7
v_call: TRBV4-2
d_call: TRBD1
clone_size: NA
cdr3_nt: TGTGCCAGCAGCCAAATGGGGACAGGGGGGTCCTACGAGCAGTACTTC
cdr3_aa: CASSQMGTGGSYEQYF

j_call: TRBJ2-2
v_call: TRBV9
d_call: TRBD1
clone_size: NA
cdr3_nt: TGTGCCAGCAGCCCGGGACAGAGGAACACCGGGGAGCTGTTTTTT
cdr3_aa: CASSPGQRNTGELFF

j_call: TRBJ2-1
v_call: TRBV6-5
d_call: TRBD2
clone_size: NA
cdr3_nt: TGTGCCAGCAGTTACTCTTGGGCGGGAGCGCGGGATGAGCAGTTCTTC
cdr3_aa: CASSYSWAGARDEQFF

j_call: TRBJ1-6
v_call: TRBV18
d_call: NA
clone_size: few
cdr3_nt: TGTGCCAGCTCACCAACGACACGAAATTATAATTCACCCCTCCACTTT
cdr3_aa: CASSPTTRNYNSPLHF

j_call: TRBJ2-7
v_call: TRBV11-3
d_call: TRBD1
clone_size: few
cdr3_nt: TGTGCCAGCAGCTCGACAGGGGGAGGCGAGCAGTACTTC
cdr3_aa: CASSSTGGGEQYF

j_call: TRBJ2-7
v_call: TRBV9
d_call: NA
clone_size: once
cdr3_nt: TGTGCCAGCAGCCCCAGGACAGAGTCTCCCGAGCAGTACTTC
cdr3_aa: CASSPRTESPEQYF

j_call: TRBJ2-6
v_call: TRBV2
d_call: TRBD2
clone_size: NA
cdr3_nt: TGTGCCAGCAGTGAATCGGGGGGACGTTACTCTGGGGCCAACGTCCTGACTTTC
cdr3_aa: CASSESGGRYSGANVLTF

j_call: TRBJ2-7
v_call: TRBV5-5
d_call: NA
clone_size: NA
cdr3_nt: TGTGCCAGCAGACGGGTAGGGCCGGCGCCCCTAAACGAGCAGTACTTC
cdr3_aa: CASRRVGPAPLNEQYF

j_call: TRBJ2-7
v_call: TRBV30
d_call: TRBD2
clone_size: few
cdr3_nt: TGTGCCTGGGACCGGGGGGGTGGGTACGAGCAGTACTTC
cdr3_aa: CAWDRGGGYEQYF

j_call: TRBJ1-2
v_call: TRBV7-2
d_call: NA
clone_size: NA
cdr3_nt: TGTGCCAGCAGCCTAGGGGGTCCCGGGACGGGCTACACCTTC
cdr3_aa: CASSLGGPGTGYTF

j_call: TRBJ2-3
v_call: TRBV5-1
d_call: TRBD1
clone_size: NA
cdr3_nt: TGCGCCAGCAGCCCAGGGACAGGGCAAGATACGCAGTATTTT
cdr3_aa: CASSPGTGQDTQYF

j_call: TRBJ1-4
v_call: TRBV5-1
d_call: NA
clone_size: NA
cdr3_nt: TGCGCCAGCAGCCCCGGTTCTGCAACTAATGAAAAACTGTTTTTT
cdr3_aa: CASSPGSATNEKLFF

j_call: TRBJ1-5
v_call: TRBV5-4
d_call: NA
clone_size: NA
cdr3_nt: TGTGCCAGCAGCTCAGGGGTTACTCAGCCCCAGCATTTT
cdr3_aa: CASSSGVTQPQHF

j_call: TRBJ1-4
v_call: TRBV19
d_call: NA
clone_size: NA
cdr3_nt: TGTGCCAGTAGTAACTATGCTAATGAAAAACTGTTTTTT
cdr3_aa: CASSNYANEKLFF

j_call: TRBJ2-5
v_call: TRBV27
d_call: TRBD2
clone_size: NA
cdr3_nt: TGTGCCAGCAGTTTAATCATCAGGACTAGCGGGGGACAAGAGACCCAGTACTTC
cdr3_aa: CASSLIIRTSGGQETQYF

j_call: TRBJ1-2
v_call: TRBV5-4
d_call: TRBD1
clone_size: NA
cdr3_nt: TGTGCCAGCAACAACCGAGAGACAGGGGGCGCAGATGGCTACACCTTC
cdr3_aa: CASNNRETGGADGYTF

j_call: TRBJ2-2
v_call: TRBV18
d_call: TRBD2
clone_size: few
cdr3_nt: TGTGCCAGCTCACCCTCCTCTAGCGGGGGGAACACCGGGGAGCTGTTTTTT
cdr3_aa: CASSPSSSGGNTGELFF

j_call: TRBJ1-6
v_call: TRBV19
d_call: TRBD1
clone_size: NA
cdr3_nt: TGTGCCAGTAGGACGGGACAGGGTCGTTCACCCCTCCACTTT
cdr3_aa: CASRTGQGRSPLHF

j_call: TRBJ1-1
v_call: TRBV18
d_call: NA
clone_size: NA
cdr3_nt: TGTGCCAGCTCACCGCCGTCGGTCCTGAACACTGAAGCTTTCTTT
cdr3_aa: CASSPPSVLNTEAFF

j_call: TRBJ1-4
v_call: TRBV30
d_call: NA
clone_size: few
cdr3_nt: TGTGCCTGGAGTAGTGGTAGGAACGAAAAACTGTTTTTT
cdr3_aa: CAWSSGRNEKLFF

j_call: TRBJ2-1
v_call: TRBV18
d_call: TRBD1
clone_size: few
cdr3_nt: TGTGCCAGCTACAGGGACAGGGGGCTTCCCAACAATGAGCAGTTCTTC
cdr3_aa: CASYRDRGLPNNEQFF

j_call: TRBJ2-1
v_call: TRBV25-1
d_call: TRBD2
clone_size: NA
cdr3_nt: TGTGCCAGCAGTGACCGGACTAGCGAGGGACGGGAGCAGTTCTTC
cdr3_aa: CASSDRTSEGREQFF

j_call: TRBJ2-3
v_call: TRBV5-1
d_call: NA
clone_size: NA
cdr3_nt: TGCGCCAGCAGCCCGGAGGGGCTTTACACAGATACGCAGTATTTT
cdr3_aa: CASSPEGLYTDTQYF

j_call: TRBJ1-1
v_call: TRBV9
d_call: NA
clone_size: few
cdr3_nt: TGTGCCAGCAGCGTAGATGGATATATGAACACTGAAGCTTTCTTT
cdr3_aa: CASSVDGYMNTEAFF

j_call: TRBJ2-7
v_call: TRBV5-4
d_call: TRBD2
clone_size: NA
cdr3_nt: TGTGCCAGCAGCTCGGGACTAGCCTACGAGCAGTACTTC
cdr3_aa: CASSSGLAYEQYF

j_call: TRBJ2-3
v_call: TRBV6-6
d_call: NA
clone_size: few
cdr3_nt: TGTGCCAGCAGTTACGAATTGCGGGGTTGGCAGTATTTT
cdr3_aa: CASSYELRGWQYF

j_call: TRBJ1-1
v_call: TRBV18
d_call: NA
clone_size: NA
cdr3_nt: TGTGCCAGCTCGCCTAACACTGAAGCTTTCTTT
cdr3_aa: CASSPNTEAFF

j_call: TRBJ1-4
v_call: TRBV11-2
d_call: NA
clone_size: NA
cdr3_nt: TGTGCCAGCAGCTTTAACGGTATCTCGGAAGAAAAACTGTTTTTT
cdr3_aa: CASSFNGISEEKLFF

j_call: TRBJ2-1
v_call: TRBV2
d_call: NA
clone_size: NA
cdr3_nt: TGTGCCAGCAGTGTTCTAGTTGAGCAGTTCTTC
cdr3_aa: CASSVLVEQFF

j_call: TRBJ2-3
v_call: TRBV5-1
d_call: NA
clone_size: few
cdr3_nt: TGCGCCAGCAGCACGTCTAGCGGCACAGATACGCAGTATTTT
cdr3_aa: CASSTSSGTDTQYF

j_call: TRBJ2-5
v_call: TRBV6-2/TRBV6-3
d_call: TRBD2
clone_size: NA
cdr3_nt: TGTGCCAGCAGTTACCGTCTAGCGGGAGAAGAGACCCAGTACTTC
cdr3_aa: CASSYRLAGEETQYF

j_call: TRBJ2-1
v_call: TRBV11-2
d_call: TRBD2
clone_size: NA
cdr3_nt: TGTGCCAGCAGCTTCTACGATAGCGGGACCCACGGAGTCTATGAGCAGTTCTTC
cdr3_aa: CASSFYDSGTHGVYEQFF

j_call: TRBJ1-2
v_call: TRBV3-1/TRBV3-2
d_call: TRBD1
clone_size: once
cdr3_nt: TGTGCCAGCAGCCAAGATAAGGACAGGAGCTATGGCTACACCTTC
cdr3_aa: CASSQDKDRSYGYTF

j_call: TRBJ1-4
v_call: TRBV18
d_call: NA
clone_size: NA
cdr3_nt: TGTGCCAGCTCACCAGTAGGGCTCTTTAATGAAAAACTGTTTTTT
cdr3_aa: CASSPVGLFNEKLFF

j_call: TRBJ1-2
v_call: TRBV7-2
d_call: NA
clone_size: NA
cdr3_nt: TGTGCCAGCAGCTTATCTCCAGGTTCGGACTATGGCTACACCTTC
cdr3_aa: CASSLSPGSDYGYTF

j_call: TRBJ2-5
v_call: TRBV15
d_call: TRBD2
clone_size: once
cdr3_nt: TGTGCCACCAGCAAAGATCTAGCGGGGTGGAAAGAGACCCAGTACTTC
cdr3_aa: CATSKDLAGWKETQYF